This T cell receptor (beta chain) was observed in a study of blood T cells in healthy people across ages (dated by TCRdb to 2015 to 2017). About the full investigation: Template switching captured roughly one uniquely barcoded TCR beta cDNA molecule per two T cells in model experiments. Age-related changes in TCR beta repertoire diversity were measured in the study by deep sequencing normalized with unique cDNA molecular identifiers. Four age groups were formed from the donors: young (average approximately 16 years), middle-aged (around 37), aged (about 62) and long-lived (more than 75). To avoid experimental bias, donors of different ages were randomly spread across the sequencing lanes. Using the same blood draw, the study looked at two additional independent replicas of 1 million unique cDNA reads for two donors, one aged 18 to 30 and the other aged 80 or older.

Systemically healthy Caucasian individuals from Russia, 35 to 50 in total and aged roughly 6 to 95 years, were included as donors. About 9.8 milliliters of peripheral blood were drawn from each donor into EDTA-treated Vacutainer tubes. Ficoll-Paque density-gradient centrifugation was used to isolate PBMCs, with at least 7 million per sample. Trizol reagent was used to extract total RNA from PBMCs, with at least 6 micrograms per sample. The percentages of naive CD45RAhigh/CD27high T cells were determined by flow cytometry on a PBMC aliquot from every donor. The library came from 5' RACE. The reads were generated on an Illumina HiSeq 2500. A second about 7 to 12 cycle PCR used a sample-barcoded 5' primer and a J-beta primer mix. A template-switch 5' adaptor carrying 12 random nucleotides introduced a unique molecular identifier onto each TCR beta cDNA molecule. Each sample yielded at least 2.5 million CDR3-containing paired-end reads. All of the RNA was converted into first-strand cDNA using the Mint cDNA synthesis kit, with a TRBC-specific oligonucleotide serving as the primer. Following uracil-DNA glycosylase treatment, all cDNA underwent a first 18-cycle PCR with the universal primers M1SS and BC2_uni_R. The source study handled its data this way. For normalization, 1 million high-quality reads were randomly selected from each sample, with every read carrying a distinct molecular identifier. Instead of being binned into consensus sequences, reads with shared molecular identifiers were discarded. MiTCR, set to a Q25 quality threshold and the strictest error-elimination algorithm, was used for CDR3 identification, clonotype clustering and error correction. A nonparametric unseen species model with Euler transformation was used to estimate lower-bound total TCR beta diversity. TCRdb reprocessed the public reads (quality trimming at Q25 with fastp, clone calling with MiXCR) and kept in-frame beta chains. Each entry is one CDR3 protein sequence, shown with its most common DNA and genes. Clone size and V and J calls follow TCRdb, not the original study. In all, the sample holds 1.2 million to 1.5 million distinct CDR3 sequences, and approximately 60% of those were seen once. The ten largest clones add up to 6.5% to 8% of the sample.

The research as a whole found: Bulk unsorted PBMC profiling prevented conclusive comparison of naive and antigen-experienced compartments. Observed TCR beta diversity per million T cells fell roughly linearly with age, and a significant reduction was already apparent by age around 39. There was a strong correlation between observed TCR beta diversity and the percentage of naive T cells measured by flow cytometry. Estimates of total diversity based on one million sequenced T cells were considered lower bounds and underestimates. Compared with the aged group, the long-lived group had more naive CD4+ T cells, fewer expanded clones and increased TCR diversity, suggesting age selection. Because donor CMV infection status was unknown, age-related changes in expanded clonotypes were potentially confounded.

Comment on this clonotype: The antigen it recognizes is unknown. No per-base quality is available; no much larger clone lies one base away.

CDR1 and CDR2 were assigned from the germline V gene (reference sequence) as DFQATT and SNEGSKA. Trimming takes 0 bases from V and 5 bases from J, and the germline ends sit 13 bases apart. Inclusive of the bounding cysteine and phenylalanine, the CDR3 is 14 residues long. Kept here is only the CDR3 DNA, which spans 42 bases and is read in frame from base 1. Recombination linked TRBV20-1 to TRBJ1-2; perhaps TRBD1 is the D gene, with 5 bases matching. The receptor was derived from a man aged 18 to 29 in good health. The sequenced sample was blood. The DNA sequence is TGCAGTGCTAGAGACCAGACAGAAGGATATGGCTACACCTTC. This yields the protein CSARDQTEGYGYTF.